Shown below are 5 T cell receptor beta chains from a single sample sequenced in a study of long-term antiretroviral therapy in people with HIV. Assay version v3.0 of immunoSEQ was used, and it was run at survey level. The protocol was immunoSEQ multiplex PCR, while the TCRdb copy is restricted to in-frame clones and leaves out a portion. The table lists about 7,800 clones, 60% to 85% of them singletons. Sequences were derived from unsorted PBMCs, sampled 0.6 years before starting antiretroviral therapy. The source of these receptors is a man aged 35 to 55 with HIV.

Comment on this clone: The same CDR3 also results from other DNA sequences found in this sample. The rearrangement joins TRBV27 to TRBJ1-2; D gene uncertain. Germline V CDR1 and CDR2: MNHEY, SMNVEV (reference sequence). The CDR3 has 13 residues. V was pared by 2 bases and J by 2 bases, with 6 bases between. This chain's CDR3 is CASSLTSNYGYTF. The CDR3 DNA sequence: TGTGCCAGCAGTTTAACCTCGAACTATGGCTACACCTTC.

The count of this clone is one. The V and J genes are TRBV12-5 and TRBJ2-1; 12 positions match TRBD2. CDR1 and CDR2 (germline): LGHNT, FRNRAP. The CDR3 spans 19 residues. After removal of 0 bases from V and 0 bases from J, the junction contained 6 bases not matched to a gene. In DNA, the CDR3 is TGTGCTAGTGGTTTGGTCCGGGGGACTAGCGGGCTCTCCTACAATGAGCAGTTCTTC. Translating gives CASGLVRGTSGLSYNEQFF.

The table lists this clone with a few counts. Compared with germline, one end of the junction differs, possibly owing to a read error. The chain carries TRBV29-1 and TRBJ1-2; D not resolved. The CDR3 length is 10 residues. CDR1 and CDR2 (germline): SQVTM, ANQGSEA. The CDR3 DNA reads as TGCAGCGTTGTTAAGGGTATGCTCTACTTC. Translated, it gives CSVVKGMLYF.

The CDR3 loop is CASSLGGGGGNTGELFF. In DNA form, the CDR3 reads TGCGCCAGCAGTCTCGGAGGTGGCGGGGGGAACACCGGGGAGCTGTTTTTT. This sequence joins TRBV10-1 and TRBJ2-2, with 7 nucleotides matching TRBD2. This CDR3 spans 17 amino acids. From germline, CDR1 is WNHNN and CDR2 SYGVQD (reference sequence). The J segment lost 1 base and the V segment lost 5 bases, leaving 10 bases of the junction unmatched.

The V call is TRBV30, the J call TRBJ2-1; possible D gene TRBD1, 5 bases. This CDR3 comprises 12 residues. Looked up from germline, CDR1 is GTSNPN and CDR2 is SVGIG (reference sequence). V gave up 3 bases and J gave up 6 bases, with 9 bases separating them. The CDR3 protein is CAWRIGANEQFF. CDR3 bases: TGTGCCTGGAGGATAGGGGCCAATGAGCAGTTCTTC.